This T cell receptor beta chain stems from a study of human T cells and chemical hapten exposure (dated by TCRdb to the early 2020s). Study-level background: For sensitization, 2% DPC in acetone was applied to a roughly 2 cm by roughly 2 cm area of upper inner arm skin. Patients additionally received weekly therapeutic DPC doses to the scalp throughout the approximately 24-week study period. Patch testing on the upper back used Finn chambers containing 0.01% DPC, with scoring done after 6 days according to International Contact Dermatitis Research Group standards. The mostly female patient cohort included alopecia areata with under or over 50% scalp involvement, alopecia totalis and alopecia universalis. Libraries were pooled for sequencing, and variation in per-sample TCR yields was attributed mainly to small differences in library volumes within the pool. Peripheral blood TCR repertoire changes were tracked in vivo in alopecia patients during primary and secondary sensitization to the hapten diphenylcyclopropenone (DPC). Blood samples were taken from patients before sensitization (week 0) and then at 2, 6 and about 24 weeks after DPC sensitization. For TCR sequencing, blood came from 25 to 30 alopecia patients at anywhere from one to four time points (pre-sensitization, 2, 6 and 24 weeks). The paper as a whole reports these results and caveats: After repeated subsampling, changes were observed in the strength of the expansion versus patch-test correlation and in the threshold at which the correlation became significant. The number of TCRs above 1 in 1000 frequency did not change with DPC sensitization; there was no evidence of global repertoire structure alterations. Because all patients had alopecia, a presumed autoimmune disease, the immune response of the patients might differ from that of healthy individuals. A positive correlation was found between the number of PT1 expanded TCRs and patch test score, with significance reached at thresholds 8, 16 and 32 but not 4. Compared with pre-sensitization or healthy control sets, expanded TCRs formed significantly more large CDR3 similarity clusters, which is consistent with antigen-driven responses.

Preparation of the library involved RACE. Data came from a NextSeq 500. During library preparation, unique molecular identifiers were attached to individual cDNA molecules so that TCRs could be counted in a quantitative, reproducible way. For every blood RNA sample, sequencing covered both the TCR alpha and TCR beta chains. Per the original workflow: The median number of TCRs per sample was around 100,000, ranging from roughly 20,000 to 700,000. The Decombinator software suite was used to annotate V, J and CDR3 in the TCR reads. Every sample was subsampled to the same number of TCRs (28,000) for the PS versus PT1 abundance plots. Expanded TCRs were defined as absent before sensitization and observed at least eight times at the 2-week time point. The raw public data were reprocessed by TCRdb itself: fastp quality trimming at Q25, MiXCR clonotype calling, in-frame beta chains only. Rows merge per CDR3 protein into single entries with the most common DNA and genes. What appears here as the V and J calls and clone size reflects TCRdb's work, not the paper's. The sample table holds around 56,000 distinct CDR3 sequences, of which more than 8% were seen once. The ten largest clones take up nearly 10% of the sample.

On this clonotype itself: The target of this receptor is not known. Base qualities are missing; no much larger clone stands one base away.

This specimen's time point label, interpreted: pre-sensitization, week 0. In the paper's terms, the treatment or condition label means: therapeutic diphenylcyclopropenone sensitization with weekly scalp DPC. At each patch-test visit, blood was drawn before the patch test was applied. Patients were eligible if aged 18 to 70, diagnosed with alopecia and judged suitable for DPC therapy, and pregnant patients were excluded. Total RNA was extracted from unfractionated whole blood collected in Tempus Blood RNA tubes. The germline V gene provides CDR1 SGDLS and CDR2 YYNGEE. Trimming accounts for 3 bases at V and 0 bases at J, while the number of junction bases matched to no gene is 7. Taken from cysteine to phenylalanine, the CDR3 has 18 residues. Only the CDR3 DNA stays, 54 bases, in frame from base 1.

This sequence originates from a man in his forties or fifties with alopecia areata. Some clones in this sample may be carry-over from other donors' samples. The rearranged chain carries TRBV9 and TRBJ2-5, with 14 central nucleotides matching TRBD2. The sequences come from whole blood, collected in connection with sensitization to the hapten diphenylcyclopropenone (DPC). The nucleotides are TGTGCCAGCAGCGCAGGACTAGCGGGAGGCTCGTACCAAGAGACCCAGTACTTC. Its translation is CASSAGLAGGSYQETQYF.